The 29 T cell receptor beta chains below all came from one sample that was sequenced in a study of blood T cell repertoires in COVID-19. Using immunoSEQ multiplex PCR, the repertoire was profiled, and TCRdb retains in-frame clones only, with some absent. The data show about 73,000 clones, roughly 82% seen once. The sequencing input was peripheral blood. The origin of the receptors is a woman in her sixties or seventies with acute or convalescent COVID-19.

The rearrangement uses TRBV2 and TRBJ1-2, with D hard to call. V gave up 4 bases and J gave up 6 bases, with 18 bases separating them. CDR1 SNHLY and CDR2 FYNNEI come from the germline V gene. The CDR3 runs to 15 residues. CDR3 protein: CASSVEADSSHGYTF. The DNA for the CDR3 is TGTGCCAGCAGTGTGGAGGCTGACTCCTCCCATGGCTACACCTTC.

V gene TRBV7-6 combines with J gene TRBJ1-6; D is possibly TRBD1 (5 bases). Per the germline V gene, CDR1 is SGHVS and CDR2 is FNYEAQ. The length of the CDR3 is 19 residues. The V end lost 2 bases, the J end lost 9 bases, and 26 bases lay between the germline ends. Written as DNA, the CDR3 is TGTGCCAGCAGCTTAAGAGGAGCTGGGGGGGTTCGCAGCGTTTCACCCCTCCACTTT. Residues: CASSLRGAGGVRSVSPLHF.

The table lists this clone with a few counts. This rearrangement joins TRBV7-9 to TRBJ1-1, with D perhaps TRBD1 (6 bases). V gave up 4 bases and J gave up 5 bases, with 11 bases separating them. This CDR3 comprises 13 residues. Germline CDR1 SEHNR, CDR2 FQNEAQ (reference sequence). The CDR3 DNA follows: TGTGCCAGCAGCTACAGGGAAGGGACTGAAGCTTTCTTT. Translating gives CASSYREGTEAFF. Combining the CDR3 with reference TRBV7-9 and TRBJ1-1 gives the whole variable domain DTGVSQNPRHKITKRGQNVTFRCDPISEHNRLYWYRQTLGQGPEFLTYFQNEAQLEKSRLLSDRFSAERPKGSFSTLEIQRTEQGDSAMYLCASSYREGTEAFFGQGTRLTVV.

This clone was detected a few times. The chain joins TRBV24-1 to TRBJ2-3; D is ambiguous. V was clipped by 3 bases and J by 1 base, with 4 bases between them. The CDR3 runs 13 residues. Germline V lookup: CDR1 KGHDR, CDR2 SFDVKD. In DNA form, the CDR3 reads TGTGCCACCAGTGATCTTCGCACAGATACGCAGTATTTT. As protein: CATSDLRTDTQYF.

This rearrangement joins TRBV7-2 to TRBJ1-3; TRBD1 is a possible D gene (6 bases). The V gene's germline CDR1 is SGHTA and CDR2 FQGNSA. Trimming cost V 1 base and J 4 bases, with 8 bases left between them. This CDR3 spans 14 amino acids. The CDR3 nucleotides are TGTGCCAGCAGCTTAGACAGGGCCGGAAACACCATATATTTT. Its translation is CASSLDRAGNTIYF.

The chain recombines TRBV2 with TRBJ2-2, with TRBD2 matching 12 bases. The ends lost 3 bases at V and 5 bases at J; junction bases unmatched: 4. The CDR3 runs 16 residues. Germline V gene lookup returns CDR1 SNHLY and CDR2 FYNNEI. The CDR3 sequence is CASSDPGLAGTGELFF. The CDR3 DNA follows: TGTGCCAGCAGTGACCCTGGACTAGCGGGGACCGGGGAGCTGTTTTTT.

This chain connects TRBV7-9 to TRBJ1-6, with TRBD1 identical over 7 bases. The germline V gene encodes CDR1 SEHNR and CDR2 FQNEAQ (reference sequence). The CDR3 consists of 18 residues. J lost 0 bases, V lost 5 bases, and 10 bases had no gene match. The CDR3 protein is CASSPGRGQSSYNSPLHF. As DNA, the CDR3 is TGTGCCAGCAGCCCAGGAAGGGGACAGAGCTCCTATAATTCACCCCTCCACTTT.

The V call is TRBV9, the J call TRBJ2-7, with 7 bases that match TRBD2. CDR1 and CDR2 (germline): SGDLS, YYNGEE. The CDR3 contains 14 residues. V gave up 0 bases and J gave up 3 bases; unmatched junction bases: 3. The CDR3 here is CASSVGGRGYEQYF. Written as DNA, the CDR3 is TGTGCCAGCAGCGTAGGAGGGAGGGGCTACGAGCAGTACTTC.

This clone was seen once. V usage is TRBV9 and J usage is TRBJ1-1; D gene uncertain. The CDR3 has 15 residues. The V gene lost 3 bases and the J gene lost 1 base, with 13 bases spanning the gap. Germline-derived CDR1 and CDR2 are SGDLS and YYNGEE. CDR3 sequence (DNA): TGTGCCAGCAGCGCCGATCCATTAGAGAACACTGAAGCTTTCTTT. Encoded protein: CASSADPLENTEAFF.

CDR3 in amino acids: CASSSVTSGGHNEQFF. CDR3 bases: TGTGCCAGCAGCTCCGTTACTAGCGGGGGGCACAATGAGCAGTTCTTC. The chain recombines TRBV7-9 with TRBJ2-1; TRBD2 aligns across 12 bases. The CDR3 sequence is 16 residues long. Germline V CDR1 and CDR2: SEHNR, FQNEAQ (reference sequence). The V segment lost 4 bases and the J segment 5 bases; nucleotides outside the gene matches: 6.

The V and J genes are TRBV7-6 and TRBJ1-2; TRBD1 is a possible D gene (6 bases). This CDR3 has 15 residues. Germline values: CDR1 SGHVS, CDR2 FNYEAQ. V was trimmed by 5 bases and J by 2 bases, leaving 15 bases between them. CDR3: CASSDLRGANYGYTF. In DNA, the CDR3 is TGTGCCAGCAGCGACTTGCGGGGGGCGAACTATGGCTACACCTTC.

The rearrangement joins TRBV5-1 to TRBJ2-5; 15 positions match TRBD2. Per the germline V gene, CDR1 is SGHRS and CDR2 is YFSETQ. The CDR3 covers 16 residues. The junction had 6 bases not matched to a gene; V was cut back by 5 bases and J by 4 bases. CDR3 nucleotide sequence: TGCGCCAGCAGGTCCGGACTAGCGGGAGGGCCAGAGACCCAGTACTTC. Translated: CASRSGLAGGPETQYF.

The rearrangement joins TRBV14 to TRBJ2-1; 10 bases map to TRBD2. The V segment lost 6 bases and the J segment 4 bases; nucleotides outside the gene matches: 3. CDR1 is SGHDN and CDR2 is FVKESK in the germline V gene. The CDR3 is 14 amino acids. CDR3 bases: TGTGCCAGCAGTCGGACTAGCGGATACAATGAGCAGTTCTTC. Its translation: CASSRTSGYNEQFF.

J is TRBJ1-1 and V is TRBV5-5; 7 bases are a match to TRBD1. Per the germline V gene, CDR1 is SGHKS and CDR2 is YYEKEE (reference sequence). The CDR3 extends over 15 amino acids. The V segment lost 5 bases and the J segment 3 bases; nucleotides outside the gene matches: 10. CDR3 amino acids: CASRLQGGQDTEAFF. CDR3 in DNA: TGTGCCAGCAGGTTGCAAGGGGGCCAGGACACTGAAGCTTTCTTT.

This sequence joins TRBV5-1 and TRBJ2-4; 11 bases match TRBD2. This CDR3 spans 18 amino acids. The germline V gene has CDR1 SGHRS and CDR2 YFSETQ. J lost 2 bases, V lost 1 base, and 8 bases had no gene match. In nucleotides, the CDR3 is TGCGCCAGCAGCTTGACTAGCGGGAGTGGGGGGACCAAAAACATTCAGTACTTC. It codes for CASSLTSGSGGTKNIQYF. The full variable domain, its missing parts supplied by reference TRBV5-1 and TRBJ2-4, is KAGVTQTPRYLIKTRGQQVTLSCSPISGHRSVSWYQQTPGQGLQFLFEYFSETQRNKGNFPGRFSGRQFSNSRSEMNVSTLELGDSALYLCASSLTSGSGGTKNIQYFGAGTRLSVL.

A remark on this clone: One end of the junction does not line up with germline, which may come from a read error. The chain employs TRBV7-9 and TRBJ1-1; 7 bases agree with TRBD1. CDR1 is SEHNR, CDR2 FQNEAQ, per germline (reference sequence). The length of the CDR3 is 12 residues. CDR3 in amino acids: CASRYRQGGEIF. The CDR3 coding sequence is TGTGCCAGCAGATATAGACAGGGTGGCGAAATCTTT.

The chain is built from TRBV2 and TRBJ1-2, with 8 bases identical to TRBD1. Germline V gene data show CDR1 as SNHLY and CDR2 as FYNNEI. The CDR3 runs to 15 residues. After removal of 3 bases from V and 4 bases from J, the junction contained 7 bases not matched to a gene. CDR3 sequence reads: CASSEGWGQAYGYTF. In DNA form, the CDR3 reads TGTGCCAGCAGTGAGGGTTGGGGACAGGCCTATGGCTACACCTTC.

The chain uses TRBV5-1 and TRBJ2-3, with 12 bases that match TRBD2. Trimming removed 2 bases from V and 3 bases from J; junction bases left unmatched: 7. The CDR3 is 17 residues long. Germline V lookup: CDR1 SGHRS, CDR2 YFSETQ. CDR3 in DNA: TGCGCCAGCAGCTTTACCTCCGGACTAGCGGGAACAGATACGCAGTATTTT. Translation gives CASSFTSGLAGTDTQYF.

This chain joins TRBV3-1 (or the pseudogene TRBV3-2) and TRBJ2-2, with D perhaps TRBD2 (6 bases). The V end lost 6 bases, the J end lost 7 bases, and 15 bases lay between the germline ends. The length of the CDR3 is 14 residues. From germline, CDR1 is LGHDT and CDR2 YNNKEL (reference sequence). Written as DNA, the CDR3 is TGTGCCAGCAGTCCGACCGGGGGAAGCGGGGAGCTGTTTTTT. This codes for CASSPTGGSGELFF.

The chain combines TRBV18 with TRBJ1-1; 8 bases line up with TRBD1. Losses at the gene ends were 3 bases for V and 5 bases for J; bases not matched to a gene: 5. Germline V gene lookup returns CDR1 KGHSH and CDR2 LQKENI. The CDR3 is made up of 14 amino acids. The CDR3 region is CASSPGQGRTEAFF. As DNA, the CDR3 is TGTGCCAGCTCACCCGGACAGGGTCGGACTGAAGCTTTCTTT. The variable domain in full, with the rest retrieved from reference TRBV18 and TRBJ1-1, is NAGVMQNPRHLVRRRGQEARLRCSPMKGHSHVYWYRQLPEEGLKFMVYLQKENIIDESGMPKERFSAEFPKEGPSILRIQQVVRGDSAAYFCASSPGQGRTEAFFGQGTRLTVV.

This rearrangement joins TRBV7-8 to TRBJ2-1; 13 positions agree with TRBD2. CDR1 is SGHVS and CDR2 is FQNEAQ in the germline V gene. This CDR3 is 15 amino acids long. J gave up 10 bases and V 1 base, and 4 bases lay outside the gene matches. The CDR3 protein is CASSLVLAGGREQFF. The CDR3 DNA reads TGTGCCAGCAGCTTAGTACTAGCGGGGGGGCGGGAGCAGTTCTTC.

The rearrangement links TRBV7-2 to TRBJ2-2; D is perhaps TRBD1 (6 bases). Trimming removed 2 bases from V and 2 bases from J, with 12 bases in between. CDR1 and CDR2 from the germline V gene are SGHTA and FQGNSA. CDR3 length equals 16 residues. CDR3 protein: CASSLPPGVNTGELFF. The DNA of the CDR3 is TGTGCCAGCAGCTTACCCCCAGGGGTAAACACCGGGGAGCTGTTTTTT. Based on the CDR3 plus reference TRBV7-2 and TRBJ2-2, the full variable domain is GAGVSQSPSNKVTEKGKDVELRCDPISGHTALYWYRQSLGQGLEFLIYFQGNSAPDKSGLPSDRFSAERTGGSVSTLTIQRTQQEDSAVYLCASSLPPGVNTGELFFGEGSRLTVL.

CDR3 sequence reads: CASSRDRETSGNTIYF. DNA for the CDR3: TGTGCCAGCTCAAGGGACAGGGAGACCTCTGGAAACACCATATATTTT. J is TRBJ1-3 and V is TRBV18, with 9 bases lining up with TRBD1. Unmatched junction bases numbered 5, after V lost 5 bases and J lost 0 bases. The CDR3 loop spans 16 amino acids. The germline V gene has CDR1 KGHSH and CDR2 LQKENI.

The chain recombines TRBV15 with TRBJ1-2, with 9 bases matching TRBD1. V lost 2 bases to trimming and J lost 8 bases; unmatched junction nucleotides: 12. CDR1 LNHNV and CDR2 YYDKDF come from the germline V gene (reference sequence). The CDR3 has 16 amino acids. The CDR3 is CATSRPSGTGFEGYTF. Here the CDR3 DNA reads TGTGCCACCAGCAGACCATCCGGGACAGGGTTTGAGGGCTACACCTTC.

V is TRBV5-6 and J is TRBJ1-4, with TRBD1 matching over 9 bases. The CDR3 is 15 residues long. J was trimmed by 2 bases and V by 4 bases; bases with no gene match: 3. CDR1 is SGHDT, CDR2 YYEEEE, per germline. The CDR3 here is CASSLQGATNEKLFF. The CDR3 DNA follows: TGTGCCAGCAGCCTACAGGGGGCCACTAATGAAAAACTGTTTTTT.

As regards this clone: At the DNA level, this CDR3 is encoded by other sequences in the same sample as well. The gene calls are TRBV27 and TRBJ2-2; perhaps TRBD2 as D (6 bases). V dropped 4 bases and J dropped 1 base, with 10 bases sitting between them. Per the germline V gene, CDR1 is MNHEY and CDR2 is SMNVEV (reference sequence). CDR3 length: 15 amino acids. In nucleotides, the CDR3 is TGTGCCAGCAGTTGGGGCGGGGTGAACACCGGGGAGCTGTTTTTT. It yields the protein CASSWGGVNTGELFF.

This chain links TRBV5-1 with TRBJ2-1; 9 bases map to TRBD1. This CDR3 region has 14 residues. V shed 6 bases and J 9 bases; nucleotides not matched to a gene: 10. CDR1 is SGHRS, CDR2 YFSETQ, per germline. CDR3 sequence reads: CASNVGGQGSEQFF. Here the CDR3 DNA reads TGCGCCAGCAACGTGGGGGGACAGGGTAGTGAGCAGTTCTTC.

The rearrangement uses TRBV19 and TRBJ2-5; D perhaps matches TRBD2 (6 bases). The germline CDR1 and CDR2 sequences are LNHDA and SQIVND (reference sequence). V lost 3 bases, J lost 5 bases, and 13 bases lay in between. The CDR3 is made up of 14 amino acids. The CDR3 region has the DNA TGTGCCAGTAGTATGGGGAGGCAGAGGGAGACCCAGTACTTC. It is translated as CASSMGRQRETQYF.

The chain is built from TRBV7-8 and TRBJ1-5; D is unresolved. The CDR3 has 15 residues. Trimming took 3 bases from V and 3 from J, leaving 12 bases between them. CDR1 is SGHVS, CDR2 FQNEAQ, per germline. In DNA, the CDR3 is TGTGCCAGCAGCTTTAGTATCGGGGACAATCAGCCCCAGCATTTT. Translation: CASSFSIGDNQPQHF.